These 23 T cell receptor beta chains were all obtained from the same sample, sequenced in a study of response to subunit inactivated influenza vaccine. TCRdb re-analysed the RT-PCR reads in MiXCR, keeping a single row per CDR3 protein. Found here are over 800,000 distinct CDR3 sequences, about 20% of them singletons; the top ten hold 9.5% to 13%. Here the sequenced sample was PBMCs from blood, taken 4 to 6 days after vaccination. Receptors were obtained from a man aged 50 to 60 who received an inactivated influenza vaccine.

This clonotype occurred a few times. J is TRBJ2-2 and V is TRBV29-1; the match to TRBD2 covers 12 bases. Germline V gene sequence: CDR1 SQVTM, CDR2 ANQGSEA. Germline trimming cut 4 bases from V and 7 bases from J; bases unmatched to any gene: 10. The CDR3 length is 16 residues. The CDR3 here is CSVAPRTSGVNGELFF. The CDR3 bases are TGCAGCGTTGCGCCCCGGACTAGCGGGGTGAACGGGGAGCTGTTTTTT.

This chain's CDR3 is CSARGWERGYEQYF. CDR3 sequence (DNA): TGCAGTGCTAGAGGTTGGGAGCGGGGCTACGAGCAGTACTTC. The chain links TRBV20-1 to TRBJ2-7; 7 bases align to TRBD2. Germline CDR1 is DFQATT and CDR2 is SNEGSKA (reference sequence). The CDR3 spans 14 residues. V dropped 1 base and J dropped 3; count of bases not matched to a gene: 6.

Only a few counts were recorded for this clonotype. This rearrangement joins TRBV20-1 to TRBJ2-3; D is perhaps TRBD1 or TRBD2 (5 bases each). Germline CDR1 and CDR2: DFQATT and SNEGSKA (reference sequence). V gave up 6 bases and J gave up 0 bases, with 13 bases separating them. The CDR3 is 14 amino acids. CDR3 in DNA: TGCAGTGCCACGGGACCTTCTAGCACAGATACGCAGTATTTT. Protein product: CSATGPSSTDTQYF.

The CDR3, as DNA: TGCGCCAGCAGTGAGTGGCTAGCGGGGGGTTCCCATACGCAGTATTTT. It specifies CASSEWLAGGSHTQYF. This chain uses TRBV10-2 with TRBJ2-3, with 11 bases that match TRBD2. The CDR3 is 16 residues long. After removal of 1 base from V and 7 bases from J, the junction contained 7 bases not matched to a gene. Germline V gives CDR1 WSHSY, CDR2 SAAADI.

The sample holds a few counts of this clonotype. CDR3: CASLTGTGETEAFF. The DNA for the CDR3 is TGTGCCAGCCTTACCGGGACAGGGGAGACTGAAGCTTTCTTT. The genes are TRBV6-1 and TRBJ1-1; 10 bases match TRBD1. The V and J ends lost 8 bases and 5 bases, in that order; junction bases with no gene match: 8. CDR3 size: 14 residues. The V gene's germline CDR1 is MNHNS and CDR2 SASEGT.

This chain connects TRBV29-1 to TRBJ2-7; D not resolved. Trimming removed 4 bases from V and 1 base from J, with 11 bases in between. This CDR3 is built from 13 residues. Germline V gene data show CDR1 as SQVTM and CDR2 as ANQGSEA. This CDR3 reads CSVVDYPSYEQYF. The CDR3 DNA follows: TGCAGCGTTGTGGATTACCCTTCCTACGAGCAGTACTTC.

The chain combines TRBV12-3 or TRBV12-4 with TRBJ1-1, with 7 bases aligning to TRBD1. The V and J ends lost 6 bases and 12 bases, in that order; junction bases with no gene match: 10. The CDR3 consists of 12 residues. CDR3 amino acids: CASSFATGRTFF. CDR3 nucleotides: TGTGCCAGCAGCTTCGCGACAGGGAGAACTTTCTTT.

The V and J genes are TRBV7-2 and TRBJ2-7, with 9 bases lining up with TRBD2. V shed 1 base and J 3 bases; nucleotides not matched to a gene: 7. The CDR3 runs to 16 residues. Germline V gene lookup returns CDR1 SGHTA and CDR2 FQGNSA. CDR3 DNA sequence: TGTGCCAGCAGCTTAGGGGGAGCGGGAGGAAGCTACGAGCAGTACTTC. This gives the protein CASSLGGAGGSYEQYF.

The rearrangement joins TRBV27 to TRBJ2-2; 7 bases match TRBD2. This CDR3 is built from 14 residues. The V and J ends lost 6 bases and 6 bases, in that order; junction bases with no gene match: 7. CDR1 and CDR2 (germline): MNHEY, SMNVEV (reference sequence). CDR3 amino acids: CASSASGGAGELFF. In DNA, the CDR3 is TGTGCCAGCAGCGCTAGTGGGGGGGCCGGGGAGCTGTTTTTT.

This clonotype was counted many times. This rearrangement joins TRBV7-2 to TRBJ2-7; D remains unclear. Germline lookup yields CDR1 SGHTA and CDR2 FQGNSA. The CDR3 has 14 amino acids. V dropped 1 base and J dropped 1 base, with 8 bases sitting between them. The CDR3 sequence is CASSLGLSSYEQYF. CDR3 sequence (DNA): TGTGCCAGCAGCTTAGGGCTCAGTTCCTACGAGCAGTACTTC.

The chain carries TRBV20-1 and TRBJ2-3, with 10 bases matching TRBD1. The V segment lost 4 bases and the J segment 3 bases; nucleotides outside the gene matches: 16. Germline CDR1 DFQATT, CDR2 SNEGSKA (reference sequence). The CDR3 is 18 amino acids. The CDR3, as DNA: TGCAGTGCTAACCGGGACAGGGGAGCGTCTCGCTCGACAGATACGCAGTATTTT. It specifies CSANRDRGASRSTDTQYF.

This clonotype has at least ten counts. The rearrangement joins TRBV5-1 to TRBJ1-1, with TRBD1 matching over 8 bases. This CDR3 is 14 amino acids long. With V trimmed by 4 bases and J by 7 bases, 9 bases remained unmatched. Germline CDR1 reads SGHRS; CDR2 reads YFSETQ. The CDR3 DNA follows: TGCGCCAGCAGCCTTCGACAGGGGAGGAATGAAGCTTTCTTT. Translating it yields CASSLRQGRNEAFF. The whole variable domain, filled in from reference TRBV5-1 and TRBJ1-1, reads KAGVTQTPRYLIKTRGQQVTLSCSPISGHRSVSWYQQTPGQGLQFLFEYFSETQRNKGNFPGRFSGRQFSNSRSEMNVSTLELGDSALYLCASSLRQGRNEAFFGQGTRLTVV.

At least ten counts were recorded for this clonotype. The CDR3 region has the DNA TGTGCCAGCAGCGTAGTAACAGATACGCAGTATTTT. Amino acid sequence: CASSVVTDTQYF. The chain links TRBV9 to TRBJ2-3; D unresolved. Looked up from germline, CDR1 is SGDLS and CDR2 is YYNGEE. The ends were cut back, 0 bases at V and 3 bases at J, with 2 bases in the middle. The CDR3 spans 12 residues.

There are many counts of this clonotype. This rearrangement joins TRBV29-1 to TRBJ2-5; D perhaps matches TRBD1 (7 bases). V was trimmed by 4 bases and J by 5 bases, leaving 14 bases between them. In germline, CDR1 is SQVTM, CDR2 ANQGSEA. This CDR3 contains 13 residues. In DNA, the CDR3 is TGCAGCGTTGGTGGAGGGGGCGGGGAGACCCAGTACTTC. The encoded protein is CSVGGGGGETQYF.

This clonotype was counted only a few times. The junction and the germline gene differ at one end; a read error may be behind it. The gene calls are TRBV9 and TRBJ2-1; TRBD2 matches 11 bases. Germline lookup yields CDR1 SGDLS and CDR2 YYNGEE. The CDR3 is made up of 16 amino acids. Written as DNA, the CDR3 is TGTGCTAGCAGCGTAACTAGCGGGGGTCGCGGGAATGAGCAGTTCTTC. Translating gives CASSVTSGGRGNEQFF.

This chain's CDR3 is CASSQYPRRDGSYNEQFF. DNA of the CDR3: TGTGCCAGCAGCCAATATCCACGGCGGGACGGCTCCTACAATGAGCAGTTCTTC. The V gene is TRBV4-2, the J gene TRBJ2-1; possible D gene TRBD2, 6 bases. This CDR3 is 18 amino acids long. V was pared by 2 bases and J by 0 bases, with 17 bases between. Germline CDR1 and CDR2: LGHNA and YNFKEQ.

This chain links TRBV30 with TRBJ2-5, with D unclear. In germline, CDR1 is GTSNPN, CDR2 SVGIG (reference sequence). The CDR3 totals 13 residues. Trimming stripped 7 bases from V and 1 base from J, with 13 bases between. DNA of the CDR3: TGTGCCTCATCGGACGGAACCCAAGAGACCCAGTACTTC. This gives the protein CASSDGTQETQYF.

This clonotype was picked up many times. V and J are TRBV12-3 or TRBV12-4 and TRBJ1-4; D uncertain. V was shortened by 3 bases and J by 2 bases, with 10 bases between the two germline ends. This CDR3 region has 15 residues. The CDR3 loop reads CASSFRSGTNEKLFF. DNA for the CDR3: TGTGCCAGCAGTTTCAGGTCGGGGACTAATGAAAAACTGTTTTTT.

This clonotype was observed a few times. The chain joins TRBV7-9 to TRBJ2-2, with 8 bases lining up with TRBD1. Germline CDR1 SEHNR, CDR2 FQNEAQ (reference sequence). CDR3 size: 14 residues. V dropped 11 bases and J dropped 3; count of bases not matched to a gene: 8. The CDR3 DNA reads TGTGCCTCAGGAGGACAGGGTGACACCGGGGAGCTGTTTTTT. Protein product: CASGGQGDTGELFF.

The V call is TRBV20-1, the J call TRBJ2-4, with TRBD2 identical over 14 bases. The CDR3 covers 17 residues. Unmatched junction bases numbered 8, after V lost 6 bases and J lost 1 base. CDR1 and CDR2 (germline): DFQATT, SNEGSKA (reference sequence). The CDR3 sequence: CSAPPGLAGEAKNIQYF. The DNA of the CDR3 is TGCAGTGCCCCTCCGGGACTAGCGGGAGAGGCCAAAAACATTCAGTACTTC.

There are a few counts of this clonotype. The rearrangement uses TRBV20-1 and TRBJ2-7; D is possibly TRBD1 (6 bases). The CDR3 consists of 13 residues. Trimming took off 5 bases at V and 3 bases at J, with 14 bases between the two ends. Germline V gene lookup returns CDR1 DFQATT and CDR2 SNEGSKA (reference sequence). The CDR3 loop is CSAQPGQIYEQYF. The CDR3 DNA sequence: TGCAGTGCTCAACCGGGACAAATCTACGAGCAGTACTTC.

The chain carries TRBV24-1 and TRBJ2-7; 15 bases match TRBD2. Germline V gene lookup returns CDR1 KGHDR and CDR2 SFDVKD. This CDR3 region has 16 residues. V trimming: 7 bases; J trimming: 3 bases; junction bases outside the gene matches: 6. The CDR3: CATSPGLAGGVYEQYF. CDR3 bases: TGTGCCACCAGCCCGGGACTAGCGGGGGGTGTCTACGAGCAGTACTTC.

The sample holds a few counts of this clonotype. The chain couples TRBV30 to TRBJ2-1, with 11 positions matching TRBD1. This CDR3 region has 14 residues. Germline CDR1 and CDR2: GTSNPN and SVGIG (reference sequence). V gave up 3 bases and J gave up 6 bases; unmatched junction bases: 4. In nucleotides, the CDR3 is TGTGCCTGGAGCTGGACAGGGGGCTTCAATGAGCAGTTCTTC. Translating it yields CAWSWTGGFNEQFF.